This entry describes one T cell receptor beta chain. The repertoire was sequenced with immunoSEQ multiplex PCR; TCRdb's copy has only in-frame clones and lacks some. The table has about 130,000 clones, approximately 87% seen once; the top ten hold 3.5% to 4.5%. The data stem from a study of blood T cell repertoires in COVID-19. The CDR3 runs 10 residues. Between the trimmed V and J ends, which lost 5 bases and 5 bases, there was a span of 4 bases. From germline, CDR1 is DFQATT and CDR2 SNEGSKA (reference sequence). This TCR came from a woman aged 55-75 years with acute or convalescent COVID-19. The sample consisted of peripheral blood. This chain uses TRBV20-1 with TRBJ2-1, with no clear D. CDR3 nucleotide sequence: TGCAGTGCTGGCAACAATGAGCAGTTCTTC. It translates to CSAGNNEQFF.